The present TCR beta chain was sequenced within a study of regulatory T cells in long-lasting Graves disease. Time point meaning: newly diagnosed GD, antithyroid drugs for less than 3 months. Preparation of the TCR library used RNA extracted from PBMCs. Germline loops: CDR1 MGHRA, CDR2 YSYEKL. This CDR3 spans 14 amino acids. The TCR beta library used iRepertoire HTBI primers with Arm-PCR amplification of CDR3. TCRdb analysed the multiplex PCR reads with MiXCR anew, one entry per CDR3 protein. The sample yields some 600,000 distinct CDR3 sequences, 15% to 20% seen once. This sample was also put to use in a study of T cells in Graves' hyperthyroidism and ophthalmopathy.

V is TRBV4-1 and J is TRBJ2-1; TRBD1 agrees at 10 bases. With the DNA end fitting TRBJ2-5 better, the J assignment may be wrong. Sample: peripheral blood mononuclear cells (PBMCs), taken at new diagnosis, from a patient treated with antithyroid drugs. This sequence was found in a young man with Graves disease. The CDR3 region is CASPGTGALETQYF. CDR3 sequence (DNA): TGCGCCAGCCCCGGGACAGGGGCTTTAGAGACCCAGTACTTC.